This paragraph covers one T cell receptor beta chain sequence. Which antigen it targets is not known. Base qualities are missing; no much larger clone stands one base away. The germline V gene supplies CDR1 KGHDR and CDR2 SFDVKD. The trim is 5 bases for V and 8 bases for J, with a gap of 20 bases between the germline ends. Spanning cysteine to phenylalanine, the CDR3 consists of 16 amino acids. The sequence is cut down to CDR3 DNA, 48 bases in frame from base 1. The sequencer was an Illumina HiSeq 1500. Starting from the raw public reads, TCRdb applied fastp trimming at Q25, assembled clones with MiXCR and retained in-frame beta chains. Each CDR3 protein appears once, grouped with its most common genes and DNA. Present in this sample are tens of thousands of distinct CDR3 sequences, approximately 19% of which were seen just once. In total, the top ten clones hold 50% to 65% of the sample. This specimen belongs to a study of T cell repertoires in cytomegalovirus infection (dated by TCRdb to the late 2010s). For the study in its entirety: The peptide stimulations were aimed at well-studied HLA-B-restricted epitopes as well as recently identified HLA-C-restricted CMV epitopes, whose presentation resists viral immunomodulation. Because public TCR beta signatures pointed to carriage of CMV infection together with the matching HLA type, the HLA type of each donor mattered for the analysis.

According to the study, the label for this sample's treatment or condition signals: in vitro stimulation with specific CMV peptide epitopes to enrich CMV-specific T cells. Beyond this particular receptor, the publication reports: Cumulative frequency of public TCR beta family members discriminated carriers of CMV infection plus the relevant HLA type in this cohort and an independent roughly 320-donor cohort. The ex vivo response was dominated by HLA-C-restricted CMV-specific TCR beta clonotypes, and the single most frequent clonotype in two of eight donors was supplied by these HLA-C-restricted clonotypes.

Sequences were derived from CD8+ T cells from cultured PBMCs, sampled from culture after CMV antigen stimulation. The TCR was taken from a human donor in good health (CMV status not recorded). Some clones in this sample may be carry-over from other donors' samples. The sequence links TRBV24-1 to TRBJ2-2, and possibly TRBD1, on 5 matching bases. The DNA is as follows: TGTGCCACCAGTGCCAATGACAGAGTATCCCCGGGGGAGCTGTTTTTT. Protein translation: CATSANDRVSPGELFF.